The T cell receptor beta chain described here comes from a study of OX40 agonist ivuxolimab in advanced cancers. About the research overall: Given to patients was ivuxolimab, an agonistic anti-OX40 (CD134) antibody. A mean age of roughly 60 years, range roughly 20 to 80, was recorded, and about 83% were male.

The V and J ends lost 6 bases and 13 bases respectively, with 17 bases between them. Germline loops: CDR1 DFQATT, CDR2 SNEGSKA (reference sequence). This CDR3 has 11 residues. The repertoire was sequenced with immunoSEQ multiplex PCR; TCRdb's copy has only in-frame clones and lacks some. Here the sample spans about 90,000 clones, roughly 93% being singletons. Sequencing used CD4+ or CD8+ T cells sorted from blood, obtained in a trial of the OX40 agonist ivuxolimab. V usage is TRBV20-1 and J usage is TRBJ2-3; D is possibly TRBD2 (5 bases). This TCR was recovered from an adult with an advanced solid tumor such as melanoma, head and neck, liver or kidney cancer. The CDR3 sequence is CSARPASREYF. CDR3 nucleotides: TGCAGTGCCAGACCCGCATCGCGGGAGTATTTT.